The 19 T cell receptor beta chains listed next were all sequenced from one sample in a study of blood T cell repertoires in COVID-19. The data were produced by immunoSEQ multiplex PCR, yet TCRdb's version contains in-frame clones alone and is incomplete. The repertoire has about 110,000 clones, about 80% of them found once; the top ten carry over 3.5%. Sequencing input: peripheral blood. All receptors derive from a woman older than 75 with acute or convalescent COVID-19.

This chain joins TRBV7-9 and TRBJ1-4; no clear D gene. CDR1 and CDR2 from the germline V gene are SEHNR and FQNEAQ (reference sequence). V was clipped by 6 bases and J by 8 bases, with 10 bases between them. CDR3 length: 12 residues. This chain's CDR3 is CASSPPGEKLFF. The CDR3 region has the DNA TGTGCCAGCAGTCCACCCGGGGAAAAACTGTTTTTT.

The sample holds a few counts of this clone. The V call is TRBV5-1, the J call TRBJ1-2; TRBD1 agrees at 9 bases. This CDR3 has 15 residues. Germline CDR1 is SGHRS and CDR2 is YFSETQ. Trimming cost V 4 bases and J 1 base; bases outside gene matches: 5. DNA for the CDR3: TGCGCCAGCAGCCGGACAGGGGTGAATAACTATGGCTACACCTTC. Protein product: CASSRTGVNNYGYTF.

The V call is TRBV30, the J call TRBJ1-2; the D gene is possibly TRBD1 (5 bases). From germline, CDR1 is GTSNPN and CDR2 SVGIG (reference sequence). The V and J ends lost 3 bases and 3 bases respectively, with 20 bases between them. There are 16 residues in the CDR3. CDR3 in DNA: TGTGCCTGGAGCCTAGGGGTGGCAGGGTCAGACTATGGCTACACCTTC. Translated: CAWSLGVAGSDYGYTF.

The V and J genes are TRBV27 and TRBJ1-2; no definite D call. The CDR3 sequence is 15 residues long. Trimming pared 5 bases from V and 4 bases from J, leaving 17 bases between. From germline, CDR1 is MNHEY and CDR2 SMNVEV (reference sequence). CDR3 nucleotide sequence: TGTGCCAGCAGTCCCTCCCCGATGGCTAGCTATGGCTACACCTTC. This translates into CASSPSPMASYGYTF.

The CDR3 spells CAISDSRQGGTGELFF. In DNA, the CDR3 is TGTGCCATCAGTGATTCAAGACAGGGAGGAACCGGGGAGCTGTTTTTT. The chain is built from TRBV10-3 and TRBJ2-2, with D tentatively TRBD1 (7 bases). This CDR3 is built from 16 residues. CDR1 ENHRY and CDR2 SYGVKD come from the germline V gene. V lost 3 bases, J lost 5 bases, and 16 bases lay in between.

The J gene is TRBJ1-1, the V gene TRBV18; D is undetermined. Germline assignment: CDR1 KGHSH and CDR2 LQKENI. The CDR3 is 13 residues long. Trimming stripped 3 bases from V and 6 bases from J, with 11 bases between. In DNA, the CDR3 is TGTGCCAGCTCACCGGATCGGGGTGCTGAAGCTTTCTTT. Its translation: CASSPDRGAEAFF.

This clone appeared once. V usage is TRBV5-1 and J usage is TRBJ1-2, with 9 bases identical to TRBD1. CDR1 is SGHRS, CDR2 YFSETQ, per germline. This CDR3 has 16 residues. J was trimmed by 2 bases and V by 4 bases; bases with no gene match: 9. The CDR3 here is CASSPFGTGNNYGYTF. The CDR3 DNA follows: TGCGCCAGCAGCCCTTTCGGGACAGGGAACAACTATGGCTACACCTTC.

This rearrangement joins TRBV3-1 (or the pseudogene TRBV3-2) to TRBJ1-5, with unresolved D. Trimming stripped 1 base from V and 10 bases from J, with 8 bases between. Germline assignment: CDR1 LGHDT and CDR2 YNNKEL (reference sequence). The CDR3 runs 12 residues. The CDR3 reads CASSQGEAPQHF. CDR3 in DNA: TGTGCCAGCAGCCAAGGGGAGGCTCCCCAGCATTTT.

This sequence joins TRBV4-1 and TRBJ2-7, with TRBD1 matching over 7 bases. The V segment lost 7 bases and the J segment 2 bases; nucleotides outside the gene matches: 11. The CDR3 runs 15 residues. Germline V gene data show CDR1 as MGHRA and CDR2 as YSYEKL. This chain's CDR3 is CASTRGPGGTYEQYF. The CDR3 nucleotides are TGCGCCAGCACCCGTGGCCCAGGGGGTACCTACGAGCAGTACTTC.

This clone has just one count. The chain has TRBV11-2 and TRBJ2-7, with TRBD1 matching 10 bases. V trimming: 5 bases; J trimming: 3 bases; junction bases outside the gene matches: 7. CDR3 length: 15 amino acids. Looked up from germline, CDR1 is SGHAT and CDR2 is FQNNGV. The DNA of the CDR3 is TGTGCCAGCAGCCAGGACAGGGGGATATACTACGAGCAGTACTTC. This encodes CASSQDRGIYYEQYF.

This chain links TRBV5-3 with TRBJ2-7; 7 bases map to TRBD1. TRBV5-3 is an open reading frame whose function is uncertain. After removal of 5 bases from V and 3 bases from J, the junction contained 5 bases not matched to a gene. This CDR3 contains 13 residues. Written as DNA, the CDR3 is TGTGCCAGAAGGCCGGGACAGAGCTACGAGCAGTACTTC. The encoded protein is CARRPGQSYEQYF.

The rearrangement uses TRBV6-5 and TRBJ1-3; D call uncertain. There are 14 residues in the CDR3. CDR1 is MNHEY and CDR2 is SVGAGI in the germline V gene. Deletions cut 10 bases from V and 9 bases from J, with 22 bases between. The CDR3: CATESSDGVGTIYF. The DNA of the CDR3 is TGTGCCACCGAATCCTCCGACGGGGTGGGCACCATATATTTT.

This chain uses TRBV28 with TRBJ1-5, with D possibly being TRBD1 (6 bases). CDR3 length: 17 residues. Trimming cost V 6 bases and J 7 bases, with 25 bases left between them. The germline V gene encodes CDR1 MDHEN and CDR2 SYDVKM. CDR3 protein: CASRRIESNREKQPQHF. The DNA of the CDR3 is TGTGCCAGCAGGAGGATAGAGTCGAACAGGGAGAAACAGCCCCAGCATTTT.

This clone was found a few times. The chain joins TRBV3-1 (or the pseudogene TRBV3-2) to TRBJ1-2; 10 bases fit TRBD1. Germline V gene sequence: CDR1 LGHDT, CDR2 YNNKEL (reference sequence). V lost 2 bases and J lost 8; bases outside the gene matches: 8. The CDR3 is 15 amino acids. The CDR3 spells CASSQQTDRGRGYTF. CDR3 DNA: TGTGCCAGCAGCCAACAAACCGACAGGGGGCGAGGCTACACCTTC.

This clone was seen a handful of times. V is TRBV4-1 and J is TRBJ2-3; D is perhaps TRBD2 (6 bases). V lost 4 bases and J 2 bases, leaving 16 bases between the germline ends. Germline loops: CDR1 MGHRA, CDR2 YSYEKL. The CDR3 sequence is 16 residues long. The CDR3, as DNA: TGCGCCAGCAGCCGGGGGTGGAGGGAGAACACAGATACGCAGTATTTT. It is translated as CASSRGWRENTDTQYF.

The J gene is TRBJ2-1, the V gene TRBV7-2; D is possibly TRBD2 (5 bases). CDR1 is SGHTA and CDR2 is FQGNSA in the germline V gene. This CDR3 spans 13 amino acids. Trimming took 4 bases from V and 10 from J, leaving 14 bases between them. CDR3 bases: TGTGCCAGCAGCTCCCAAGCGGCAAACGAGCAGTTCTTC. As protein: CASSSQAANEQFF. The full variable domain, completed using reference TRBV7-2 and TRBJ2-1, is GAGVSQSPSNKVTEKGKDVELRCDPISGHTALYWYRQSLGQGLEFLIYFQGNSAPDKSGLPSDRFSAERTGGSVSTLTIQRTQQEDSAVYLCASSSQAANEQFFGPGTRLTVL.

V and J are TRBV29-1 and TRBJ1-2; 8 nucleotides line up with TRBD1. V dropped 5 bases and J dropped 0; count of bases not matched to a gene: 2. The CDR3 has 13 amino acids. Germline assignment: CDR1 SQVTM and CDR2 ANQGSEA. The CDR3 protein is CSVLGQANYGYTF. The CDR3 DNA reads TGCAGCGTTTTGGGACAGGCTAACTATGGCTACACCTTC.

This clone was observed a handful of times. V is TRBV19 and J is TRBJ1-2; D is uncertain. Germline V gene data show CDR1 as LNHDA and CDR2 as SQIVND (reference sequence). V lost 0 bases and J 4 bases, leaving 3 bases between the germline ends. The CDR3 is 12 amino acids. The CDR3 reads CASSIEAYGYTF. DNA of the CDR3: TGTGCCAGTAGTATAGAAGCCTATGGCTACACCTTC.

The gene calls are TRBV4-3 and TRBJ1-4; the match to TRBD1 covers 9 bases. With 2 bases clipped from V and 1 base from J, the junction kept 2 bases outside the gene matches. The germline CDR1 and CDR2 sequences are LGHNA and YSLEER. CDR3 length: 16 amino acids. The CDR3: CASSQYRGRTNEKLFF. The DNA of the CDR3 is TGCGCCAGCAGCCAATACAGGGGGCGAACTAATGAAAAACTGTTTTTT.